The rows below give T cell receptor beta chains drawn from one sample of a study of regulatory T cells in long-lasting Graves disease. TCRdb re-analysed the multiplex PCR reads in MiXCR, keeping a single row per CDR3 protein. The table has hundreds of thousands of distinct CDR3 sequences, roughly 13% seen once. The same data also went into a second study, on T cells in Graves' hyperthyroidism and ophthalmopathy.

The sample was peripheral blood mononuclear cells (PBMCs), taken at new diagnosis, from a patient treated with antithyroid drugs. These receptors all come from a man aged 25 to 40 with Graves disease. CDR3s include the opening cysteine and the closing phenylalanine or tryptophan. A D gene is named only where the DNA matches it firmly. Clone size is not always given. Where it is, it says once, few, many or a class for expanded clones.

NA TRBJ2-7 TRBV3-1 many TGTGCCAGCAGCCGGGGGGCGGACGAGCAGTACTTC CASSRGADEQYF
NA TRBJ2-1 TRBV19 few TGTGCCAGTAGTATATTTACACCGAGCTCCTACAATGAGCAGTTCTTC CASSIFTPSSYNEQFF
NA TRBJ2-5 TRBV10-3 few TGTGCCATCAGTTCGAGTGGAGGATTCGAAGAGACCCAGTACTTC CAISSSGGFEETQYF
NA TRBJ2-7 TRBV20-1 NA TGCAGTGCTAGAGCTGCCGGGACTCTTACCTACGAGCAGTACTTC CSARAAGTLTYEQYF
TRBD2 TRBJ2-2 TRBV20-1 NA TGCAGTGCTATTGAGGTCGCGGGAGGATACGGCGGGGAGCTGTTTTTT CSAIEVAGGYGGELFF
NA TRBJ2-5 TRBV9 NA TGTGCCAGCAGCCGTAGCATGGACGGCTATTTTCAAGAGACCCAGCACTTC CASSRSMDGYFQETQHF
NA TRBJ2-5 TRBV5-1 NA TGCGCCAGCAGCGTCAACTCCCCCCAAGAGACCCAGTACTTC CASSVNSPQETQYF
TRBD1 TRBJ2-2 TRBV19 many TGTGCCAGTAGTACAGGGGGCTTCGGGGAGCTGTTTTTT CASSTGGFGELFF
NA TRBJ1-2 TRBV6-5 many TGTGCCAGCAGTTACGCGGGCCAGGGGCATCCTAACTATGGCTACACCTTC CASSYAGQGHPNYGYTF
TRBD2 TRBJ2-1 TRBV29-1 NA TGCAGCGTTGAACCCCTAGCGGGAGAGGGGATAGGTGAGCAGTTCTTC CSVEPLAGEGIGEQFF
NA TRBJ2-1 TRBV11-2 many TGTGCCAGCAGCTGGGGTGATGGGGGAGCCTTCTCCTACAATGAGCAGTTCTTC CASSWGDGGAFSYNEQFF
NA TRBJ2-1 TRBV9 few TGTGCCAGCAGCACAGCTCCTAGCGGAGGGGGTGAGCAGTTCTTC CASSTAPSGGGEQFF
NA TRBJ2-7 TRBV20-1 many TGCAGTGCTAGAGCTCCAAGTCGGGGGGAGCAGTACTTC CSARAPSRGEQYF
TRBD2 TRBJ2-5 TRBV16 few TGTGCCAGCAGCCAGGAGCGGGAGGGCCGATGGCGGACCCAGTACTTC CASSQEREGRWRTQYF
TRBD2 TRBJ2-1 TRBV3-1 many TGTGCCAGCAGCCAAGCTTCAGCGGGAGGGCCTGCGCAGTTCTTC CASSQASAGGPAQFF
TRBD1 TRBJ2-4 TRBV27 many TGTGCCAGCAGTCCCGACAGGGGCCTAGCCAAAAACATTCAGTACTTC CASSPDRGLAKNIQYF
NA TRBJ1-2 TRBV11-2 many TGTGCCAGCAGCAAGTTCTCAACAGGGCTTGGAAGCTATGGCTACACCTTC CASSKFSTGLGSYGYTF
NA TRBJ2-5 TRBV27 few TGTGCCAGCAGTTTATCGTATGGGCGGGAGACCCAGTACTTC CASSLSYGRETQYF
TRBD1 TRBJ2-7 TRBV6-5 few TGTGCCAGCAGTTACGGGGAGACAGGGAGTACCTACGAGCAGTACTTC CASSYGETGSTYEQYF
NA TRBJ2-5 TRBV5-1 many TGCGCCAGCAGCTTGTCGGCACAGGGACCCGAGACCCAGTACTTC CASSLSAQGPETQYF
NA TRBJ1-1 TRBV20-1 many TGCAGTGCTAGAAAATCGGTGGGGGCGAGGCACACTGAAGCTTTCTTT CSARKSVGARHTEAFF
NA TRBJ1-5 TRBV24-1 NA TGTGCCACCAGTGAGGGGAGCAATCAGCCCCAGCATTTT CATSEGSNQPQHF
TRBD1 TRBJ1-1 TRBV19 NA TGTGCCAGTAGCTCTTACTACAGGGGAGAAGATAACACTGAAGCTTTCTTT CASSSYYRGEDNTEAFF
TRBD2 TRBJ2-3 TRBV2 NA TGTGCCAGCAGTGAGACTAGCGGGAGGGCCGATTCGATCGATACGCAGTATTTT CASSETSGRADSIDTQYF
NA TRBJ2-7 TRBV2 few TGTGCCAGCAGTGAGGCCGCTCTTAAGTACTTC CASSEAALKYF
NA TRBJ2-3 TRBV5-1 NA TGCGCCAGGACGGACCCTTGGGCCTGCGATACGCAGTATTTT CARTDPWACDTQYF
NA TRBJ2-5 TRBV5-6 few TGTGCCAGCAGCGGACCTCCGGAGACCCAGTACTTC CASSGPPETQYF
NA TRBJ1-2 TRBV29-1 few TGCAGCGTTGAAATCAGTCTTAATGGCTACACCTTC CSVEISLNGYTF
NA TRBJ2-7 TRBV6-1 few TGTGCCATCAATCGACTAGTGCTCTACGAGCAGTACTTC CAINRLVLYEQYF
NA TRBJ2-1 TRBV20-1 many TGCAGTGCTAGCGTGTCGGGGAGGAATGAGCAGTTCTTC CSASVSGRNEQFF
NA TRBJ1-1 TRBV5-1 few TGCGCCAGCAGCCCCCCATACCGGGGTTATGCCGAAGCTTTCTTT CASSPPYRGYAEAFF
NA TRBJ1-3 TRBV19 NA TGTGCCAGTAGTAACGGAGGGACTGGAAACACCATATATTTT CASSNGGTGNTIYF